The clone carrying this T cell receptor (beta chain) occurred many times. Its antigen is unknown. The germline CDR1 and CDR2 sequences are SGHTA and FQGNSA. Germline trimming cut 2 bases from V and 2 bases from J; bases unmatched to any gene: 5. The CDR3 totals 15 residues. TCRdb recomputed calls from the reads with MiXCR, one row per CDR3 protein. The sample carries approximately 730,000 distinct CDR3 sequences, roughly 36% recorded once. These data originate in a study of T cell repertoires in cytomegalovirus infection. Across the study: As its CMV epitopes, the study selected recently identified HLA-C-restricted and well-studied HLA-B-restricted targets. Both a matching HLA type and CMV infection were indicated by public TCR beta signatures. Whole-study findings and limits: Carriers of CMV plus the relevant HLA were identified by cumulative public TCR beta family frequency. CMV-specific HLA-C-restricted TCR beta clonotypes dominated the ex vivo response.

Sample: cultured PBMCs, taken from culture after CMV antigen stimulation. The source is a human donor in good health (CMV status not recorded). Some clones in this sample may be carry-over from other donors' samples. V and J are TRBV7-2 and TRBJ2-7, with 8 bases aligning to TRBD1. DNA of the CDR3: TGTGCCAGCAGCTTACAACAGGGGGGAGCCTACGAGCAGTACTTC. Its translation: CASSLQQGGAYEQYF.